This T cell receptor beta chain was found in a study of patients and donors after allogeneic stem cell transplantation. This CDR3 is built from 15 residues. Trimming removed 5 bases at V and 6 bases at J, with 23 bases between. CDR1 DFQATT and CDR2 SNEGSKA come from the germline V gene (reference sequence). TCRdb reprocessed the RT-PCR reads with MiXCR, giving one entry per CDR3 protein. The sample has 200,000 to 250,000 distinct CDR3 sequences, around an eighth seen once. J is TRBJ2-7 and V is TRBV20-1, with a weak D call TRBD1 (5 bases). Specimen: blood, either unsorted or a sorted T cell fraction (not recorded which). The receptor's source is a human donor who was either an allogeneic HSCT recipient or a stem cell or donor lymphocyte infusion donor (not recorded which). It is not recorded whose cells these are; they may come from a transplant donor. The chain's CDR3 is CSALGSTGAPVEQYF. As DNA, the CDR3 is TGCAGTGCTCTGGGGTCTACAGGCGCTCCCGTCGAGCAGTACTTC.